This entry is about one T cell receptor (beta chain). Its antigen is not identified. This specimen belongs to a study of T cell responses to AZD1222 COVID-19 vaccine. V dropped 8 bases and J dropped 1 base, with 12 bases sitting between them. The length of the CDR3 is 13 residues. Germline lookup yields CDR1 LNHDA and CDR2 SQIVND (reference sequence). Study-wide results and caveats: Among vaccine-associated CD4 TCRs, coverage spanned spike, with dominance at 160-218 and 743-854. Spike-specific TCR breadth rose after two AZD1222 doses, and depth rose as well. At baseline, seropositivity was found in only six AZD1222 recipients. The donors showed a predominance of white British ancestry and of females, with possible underestimation of clonal diversity.

Sequencing used immunoSEQ multiplex PCR; TCRdb keeps in-frame clones, though not all of them. The table records about 210,000 clones, roughly 94% of them present only once. Material: peripheral blood, obtained 28 days after the second dose of the MenACWY control vaccine. The source of this sequence is an adult who received the MenACWY meningococcal vaccine as a control. The chain joins TRBV19 to TRBJ2-7; D perhaps matches TRBD2 (5 bases). CDR3 region: CASSPGDSYEQYF. The CDR3 DNA is TGTGCCAGTTCTCCCGGGGATTCCTACGAGCAGTACTTC. The complete variable domain, with remaining parts taken from reference TRBV19 and TRBJ2-7, reads DGGITQSPKYLFRKEGQNVTLSCEQNLNHDAMYWYRQDPGQGLRLIYYSQIVNDFQKGDIAEGYSVSREKKESFPLTVTSAQKNPTAFYLCASSPGDSYEQYFGPGTRLTVT.